What follows is one T cell receptor (beta chain) and its context. These data come from a study of blood T cell repertoires in COVID-19. Across the whole study: Spain, Italy and the United States supplied samples that represented acute and convalescent COVID-19.

Trimming removed 8 bases from V and 0 bases from J, with 22 bases in between. The CDR3 covers 17 residues. Germline V gives CDR1 LNHDA, CDR2 SQIVND (reference sequence). Per the study methods: By means of reference gene primer amplification, nucleated cell counts were estimated. Sequencing was performed with immunoSEQ multiplex PCR; in TCRdb, only in-frame clones are kept and a portion is missing. V, J and clone size derive from that table, while D and trimming were established from the DNA sequence. In the table there are some 270,000 clones, about 89% of which are singletons. The TCR comes from a woman aged 55-70 years who had recovered from COVID-19. The specimen sequenced was peripheral blood. V gene TRBV19 combines with J gene TRBJ1-2; D is undetermined. Here the CDR3 reads CASQPASVSVSNYGYTF. In nucleotides, the CDR3 is TGTGCCAGTCAACCCGCTAGTGTTTCCGTTTCTAACTATGGCTACACCTTC.